The T cell receptor beta chain described here comes from a study of blood T cell repertoires in COVID-19. Turning to the study itself: Sites in the United States, Italy and Spain provided acute and convalescent COVID-19 samples.

Generated by immunoSEQ multiplex PCR, the TCRdb table keeps only in-frame clones and is missing some. This table holds some 150,000 clones, approximately 80% found once. Germline trimming cut 4 bases from V and 7 bases from J; bases unmatched to any gene: 11. Per germline, CDR1 SGHDN and CDR2 FVKESK. CDR3 length: 17 residues. The chain combines TRBV14 with TRBJ2-1; 12 nucleotides agree with TRBD2. Sequenced: peripheral blood. This sequence originates from a man aged 60 to 75 with active or convalescent COVID-19. CDR3 coding DNA: TGTGCCAGCAGCCGGAGACTAGCGGGAGTTCCTAGAAATGAGCAGTTCTTC. This gives the protein CASSRRLAGVPRNEQFF. The whole variable domain, filled in from reference TRBV14 and TRBJ2-1, reads EAGVTQFPSHSVIEKGQTVTLRCDPISGHDNLYWYRRVMGKEIKFLLHFVKESKQDESGMPNNRFLAERTGGTYSTLKVQPAELEDSGVYFCASSRRLAGVPRNEQFFGPGTRLTVL.